This TCR beta chain was identified in a study of neurological immune-mediated disorders. Regarding the study as a whole: None of the CDR3 amino acid sequences of expanded clones were shared across subjects, and this suggested private repertoires in all groups.

The unsorted libraries originated from 2 million PBMCs that had been stored at -80 C. In germline, CDR1 is SGHRS, CDR2 YFSETQ. This CDR3 has 15 residues. V was clipped by 0 bases and J by 2 bases; unmatched bases: 0. This clonotype came up many times. What it binds is unknown. The method for making cDNA was 5'RACE, and it used 10-nucleotide random UMIs. MiXCR, run by TCRdb on the 5' RACE reads, gives a single entry per CDR3 protein. Here the sample spans tens of thousands of distinct CDR3 sequences, 9.4% being singletons. The sequenced sample was PBMCs. J is TRBJ2-5 and V is TRBV5-1, with TRBD2 matching 11 bases. This clonotype was sampled from a man over 45 in good health. The CDR3 nucleotides read TGCGCCAGCAGCTTGGGACTAGCGGGACAAGAGACCCAGTACTTC. Translating it yields CASSLGLAGQETQYF.